This TCR beta chain was recovered during a study of blood T cell repertoires in COVID-19. CDR3 length: 13 amino acids. V lost 7 bases and J lost 4; bases outside the gene matches: 7. Germline lookup yields CDR1 ENHRY and CDR2 SYGVKD. In the authors' methods: Nucleated cell number was recorded as an estimate derived from reference gene primer amplification. Profiling relied on immunoSEQ multiplex PCR, and the TCRdb table lists in-frame clones only, not all of them. V and J calls and clone size are those listed in that table; D and trimming were worked out from the DNA. The data show about 130,000 clones, approximately 90% seen once.

V gene TRBV10-3 combines with J gene TRBJ2-7; 7 bases align to TRBD1. The sequencing input was peripheral blood. The receptor was isolated from a man aged 50 to 60 with COVID-19, enrolled during active disease. The CDR3 is CAIKAGGIYEQYF. In DNA form, the CDR3 reads TGTGCCATCAAAGCAGGGGGTATTTACGAGCAGTACTTC.